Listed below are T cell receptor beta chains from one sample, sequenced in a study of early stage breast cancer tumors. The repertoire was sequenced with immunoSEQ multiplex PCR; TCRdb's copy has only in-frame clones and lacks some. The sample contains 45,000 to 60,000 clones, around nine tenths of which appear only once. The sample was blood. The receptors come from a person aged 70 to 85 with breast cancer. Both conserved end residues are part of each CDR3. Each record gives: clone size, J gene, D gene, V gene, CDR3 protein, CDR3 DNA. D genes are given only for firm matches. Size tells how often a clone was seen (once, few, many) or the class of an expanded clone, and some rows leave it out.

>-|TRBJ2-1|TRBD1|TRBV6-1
CASSATGQNEQFF
TGTGCCAGCAGTGCGACGGGACAGAATGAGCAGTTCTTC
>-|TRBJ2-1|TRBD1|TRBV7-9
CASSGQGTYNEQFF
TGTGCCAGCAGCGGACAGGGTACCTACAATGAGCAGTTCTTC
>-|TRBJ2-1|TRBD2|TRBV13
CASSAQREGHQFF
TGTGCCAGCAGCGCTCAGCGGGAGGGCCATCAGTTCTTC
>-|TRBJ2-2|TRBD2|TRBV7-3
CASSLNRGRNTGELFF
TGTGCCAGCAGCTTAAATCGCGGGAGGAACACCGGGGAGCTGTTTTTT
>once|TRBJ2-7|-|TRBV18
CASSPPGGLSYEQYF
TGTGCCAGCTCACCACCTGGGGGCCTCTCCTACGAGCAGTACTTC
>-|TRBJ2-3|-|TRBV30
CAWSAGDTQYF
TGTGCCTGGTCGGCAGGAGATACGCAGTATTTT
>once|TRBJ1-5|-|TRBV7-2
CASSLGRNQPQHF
TGTGCCAGCAGCTTAGGGCGGAATCAGCCCCAGCATTTT
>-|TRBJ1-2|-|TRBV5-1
CASSLAGPGYGYTF
TGCGCCAGCAGCCTGGCAGGGCCCGGGTATGGCTACACCTTC
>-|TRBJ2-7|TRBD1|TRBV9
CASSSSGTGSGEQYF
TGTGCCAGCAGCTCCTCCGGGACAGGGTCGGGGGAGCAGTACTTC
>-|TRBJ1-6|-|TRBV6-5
CASNRQSSYNSPLHF
TGTGCCAGCAACAGACAGAGCTCCTATAATTCACCCCTCCACTTT
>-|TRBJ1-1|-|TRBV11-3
CASSLGGRGGFTEAFF
TGTGCCAGCAGCTTAGGAGGCCGGGGGGGATTCACTGAAGCTTTCTTT
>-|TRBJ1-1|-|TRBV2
CASSEQTGNTEAFF
TGTGCCAGCAGTGAACAGACAGGGAACACTGAAGCTTTCTTT
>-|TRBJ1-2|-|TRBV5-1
CASSFTGAEYGYTF
TGCGCCAGCAGCTTTACAGGTGCGGAGTATGGCTACACCTTC
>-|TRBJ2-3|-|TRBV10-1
CASSDAHGDTQYF
TGCGCCAGCAGTGACGCCCACGGGGATACGCAGTATTTT
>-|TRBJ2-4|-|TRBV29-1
CSVDGLSGDPYIQYF
TGCAGCGTTGATGGCCTTTCGGGGGACCCTTACATTCAGTACTTC
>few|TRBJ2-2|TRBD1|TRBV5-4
CASSNKGQGAGELFF
TGTGCCAGCTCGAACAAGGGACAGGGGGCCGGGGAGCTGTTTTTT
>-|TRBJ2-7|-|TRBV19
CASSIDGGPYEQYF
TGTGCCAGTAGTATAGATGGGGGCCCCTACGAGCAGTACTTC
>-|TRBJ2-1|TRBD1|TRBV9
CASSDGQEHTSNEQFF
TGTGCCAGCAGCGACGGACAGGAACACACCTCAAATGAGCAGTTCTTC
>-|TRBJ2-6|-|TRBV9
CASSAHTLGGANVLTF
TGTGCCAGCAGCGCTCACACTTTGGGCGGGGCCAACGTCCTGACTTTC
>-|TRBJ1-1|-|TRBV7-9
CASSPSTGLAWGAFF
TGTGCCAGCAGCCCCTCGACAGGCCTCGCCTGGGGAGCTTTCTTT
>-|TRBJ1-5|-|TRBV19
CASSILGARQPQHF
TGTGCCAGTAGTATACTAGGGGCAAGGCAGCCCCAGCATTTT
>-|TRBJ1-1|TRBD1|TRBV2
CASTDRGAMNTEAFF
TGTGCCAGCACTGACAGGGGCGCTATGAACACTGAAGCTTTCTTT
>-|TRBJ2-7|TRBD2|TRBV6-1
CASNLSGGAYEQYF
TGTGCCAGCAATCTTAGCGGGGGCGCCTACGAGCAGTACTTC
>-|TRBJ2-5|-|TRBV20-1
CSARVRETQYF
TGCAGTGCTAGAGTGAGAGAGACCCAGTACTTC
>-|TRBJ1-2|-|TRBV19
CASSLNPGLGYGYTF
TGTGCCAGTAGTCTTAATCCGGGACTCGGCTATGGCTACACCTTC
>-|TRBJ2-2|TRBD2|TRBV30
CAWRTSGNTGELFF
TGTGCCTGGAGGACTAGCGGAAACACCGGGGAGCTGTTTTTT
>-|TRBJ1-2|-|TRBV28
CASMVRLGYGYTF
TGTGCCAGCATGGTCAGGCTTGGCTATGGCTACACCTTC
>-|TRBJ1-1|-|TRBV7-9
CASGTGWDTEAFF
TGTGCCAGCGGAACAGGGTGGGACACTGAAGCTTTCTTT